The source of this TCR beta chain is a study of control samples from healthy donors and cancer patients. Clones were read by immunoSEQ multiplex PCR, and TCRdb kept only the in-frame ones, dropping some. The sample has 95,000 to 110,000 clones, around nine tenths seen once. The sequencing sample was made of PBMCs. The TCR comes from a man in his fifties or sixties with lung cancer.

The CDR3 loop is CASSPIQNAQETQYF. CDR3 DNA sequence: TGTGCCAGCTCACCAATACAGAATGCCCAAGAGACCCAGTACTTC. The chain joins TRBV18 to TRBJ2-5; D is ambiguous. The length of the CDR3 is 15 residues. CDR1 and CDR2 from the germline V gene are KGHSH and LQKENI. With 2 bases removed from V and 1 base from J, the gap between germline ends came to 11 bases. Using reference TRBV18 and TRBJ2-5 for the parts outside the CDR3, the full variable domain is NAGVMQNPRHLVRRRGQEARLRCSPMKGHSHVYWYRQLPEEGLKFMVYLQKENIIDESGMPKERFSAEFPKEGPSILRIQQVVRGDSAAYFCASSPIQNAQETQYFGPGTRLLVL.